Below, 17 T cell receptor beta chains from the same sample are listed, as sequenced in a study of cytomegalovirus exposure and HLA in healthy donors (dated by TCRdb to between 2016 and 2019). Libraries were constructed by the immunoSEQ multiplex PCR assay. For the multiplex PCR, a mixture combining 60 forward primers for TCR Vbeta segments and 13 reverse primers for TCR Jbeta segments was used. The clones in this table, taken by TCRdb from immuneACCESS, are in-frame only. Not every clone is retained; where verified, under half of the shortfall comes from an unresolved V gene, and the cause of the rest is unknown. Here the sample has 95,000 to 120,000 clones; over 65% occur a single time. The top ten clonotypes cover nearly 2.5% of the sample. The specimen was PBMCs. All receptors come from a woman aged 18-29 years in good health and CMV-seronegative.

V is TRBV7-8 and J is TRBJ1-1; TRBD1 is a possible D gene (5 bases). There are 15 residues in the CDR3. The V end lost 1 base, the J end lost 4 bases, and 13 bases lay between the germline ends. The V gene's germline CDR1 is SGHVS and CDR2 FQNEAQ. CDR3 coding DNA: TGTGCCAGCAGCTTAGTTTATGGAGGGGCCACTGAAGCTTTCTTT. Encoded protein: CASSLVYGGATEAFF.

The chain couples TRBV4-1 to TRBJ1-1; D possibly corresponds to TRBD1 (6 bases). This CDR3 contains 15 residues. Trimming cost V 0 bases and J 1 base, with 9 bases left between them. CDR1 and CDR2 (germline): MGHRA, YSYEKL. The CDR3 DNA follows: TGCGCCAGCAGCCAAGAGGGGGCAGGGAACACTGAAGCTTTCTTT. Translation: CASSQEGAGNTEAFF.

The gene calls are TRBV19 and TRBJ2-5, with TRBD2 identical over 7 bases. J was trimmed by 3 bases and V by 5 bases; bases with no gene match: 3. Per germline, CDR1 LNHDA and CDR2 SQIVND (reference sequence). The CDR3 has 13 residues. The CDR3 sequence: CASSDRGEETQYF. CDR3 DNA sequence: TGTGCCAGTAGTGATCGGGGGGAAGAGACCCAGTACTTC.

The gene calls are TRBV5-1 and TRBJ1-1; unclear D gene. From germline, CDR1 is SGHRS and CDR2 YFSETQ. Trimming shortened V by 0 bases and J by 5 bases, and 8 bases separated the two germline ends. This CDR3 has 13 residues. The chain's CDR3 is CASSLAGETEAFF. CDR3 DNA: TGCGCCAGCAGCTTGGCCGGGGAGACTGAAGCTTTCTTT. Complete variable domain (other parts from reference TRBV5-1 and TRBJ1-1): KAGVTQTPRYLIKTRGQQVTLSCSPISGHRSVSWYQQTPGQGLQFLFEYFSETQRNKGNFPGRFSGRQFSNSRSEMNVSTLELGDSALYLCASSLAGETEAFFGQGTRLTVV.

CDR3: CASSPRTSDQDTQYF. For the CDR3, the DNA is TGTGCCAGCAGCCCCCGGACTAGCGATCAAGATACGCAGTATTTT. The chain employs TRBV7-6 and TRBJ2-3; 9 bases map to TRBD2. V lost 5 bases, J lost 5 bases, and 8 bases stayed unmatched. This CDR3 spans 15 amino acids. Per germline, CDR1 SGHVS and CDR2 FNYEAQ.

The genes are TRBV5-6 and TRBJ2-7; D ambiguous. Germline V CDR1 and CDR2: SGHDT, YYEEEE. Trimming removed 3 bases at V and 2 bases at J, with 12 bases between. The CDR3 contains 14 residues. CDR3 in amino acids: CASSSSLTAYEQYV. The CDR3, as DNA: TGTGCCAGCAGCTCTAGTCTGACGGCCTACGAGCAGTACGTC.

This clone appeared a few times. The chain links TRBV10-3 to TRBJ2-7; a weak D match, TRBD2 (5 bases). From germline, CDR1 is ENHRY and CDR2 SYGVKD. V lost 4 bases and J lost 0, with 7 bases in between. The CDR3 is 13 amino acids. CDR3 amino acids: CAISGGHSYEQYV. CDR3 bases: TGTGCCATCAGTGGAGGGCACTCCTACGAGCAGTACGTC.

The rearrangement links TRBV27 to TRBJ1-5; 9 bases line up with TRBD1. The ends lost 4 bases at V and 0 bases at J; junction bases unmatched: 7. There are 17 residues in the CDR3. Germline V gives CDR1 MNHEY, CDR2 SMNVEV (reference sequence). CDR3 in amino acids: CASSSGQGTYSNQPQHF. As DNA, the CDR3 is TGTGCCAGCAGTTCCGGACAGGGGACTTATAGCAATCAGCCCCAGCATTTT.

The V gene is TRBV6-5, the J gene TRBJ1-1, with 8 bases that match TRBD1. Germline assignment: CDR1 MNHEY and CDR2 SVGAGI. The CDR3 sequence is 15 residues long. V was pared by 2 bases and J by 1 base, with 3 bases of the junction left unmatched. This CDR3 reads CASSYQGQANTEAFF. CDR3 DNA: TGTGCCAGCAGTTACCAGGGACAGGCGAACACTGAAGCTTTCTTT.

The chain employs TRBV5-8 and TRBJ1-4; 9 bases are a match to TRBD1. The V segment lost 6 bases and the J segment 8 bases; nucleotides outside the gene matches: 11. The germline gives CDR1 SGHTS, CDR2 YDEGEE. The CDR3 runs 15 residues. CDR3 DNA sequence: TGTGCCAGCATCGGTACAGGGGGCGAGTGGGAAAAACTGTTTTTT. Protein: CASIGTGGEWEKLFF. Complete variable domain (other parts from reference TRBV5-8 and TRBJ1-4): EAGVTQSPTHLIKTRGQQATLRCSPISGHTSVYWYQQALGLGLQFLLWYDEGEERNRGNFPPRFSGRQFPNYSSELNVNALELEDSALYLCASIGTGGEWEKLFFGSGTQLSVL.

V usage is TRBV6-1 and J usage is TRBJ2-2, with TRBD2 matching over 7 bases. J was trimmed by 4 bases and V by 1 base; bases with no gene match: 0. CDR1 and CDR2 (germline): MNHNS, SASEGT. This CDR3 has 14 residues. CDR3 region: CASSEGGGTGELFF. Here the CDR3 DNA reads TGTGCCAGCAGTGAAGGCGGGGGCACCGGGGAGCTGTTTTTT.

J is TRBJ1-5 and V is TRBV5-8; D ambiguous. This CDR3 region has 16 residues. V was clipped by 0 bases and J by 2 bases, with 12 bases between them. The germline V gene has CDR1 SGHTS and CDR2 YDEGEE. CDR3 nucleotides: TGTGCCAGCAGCTTGGGGGCCCTAATAGGCAATCAGCCCCAGCATTTT. It specifies CASSLGALIGNQPQHF.

The gene calls are TRBV4-3 and TRBJ1-2; D might be TRBD1 (6 bases). Germline V lookup: CDR1 LGHNA, CDR2 YSLEER. V shed 1 base and J shed 6 bases, with 15 bases lying between them. The CDR3 consists of 15 residues. The CDR3 loop reads CASSQGTGFVHGYTF. The CDR3 bases are TGCGCCAGCAGCCAAGGAACAGGGTTCGTACATGGCTACACCTTC.

This clone was observed a few times. This rearrangement joins TRBV5-6 to TRBJ1-5; 8 bases agree with TRBD1. The CDR3 loop spans 15 amino acids. CDR1 is SGHDT and CDR2 is YYEEEE in the germline V gene. The ends lost 4 bases at V and 4 bases at J; junction bases unmatched: 7. CDR3 sequence (DNA): TGTGCCAGCAGCCGTCAGGGGGCTCGGAATCAGCCCCAGCATTTT. Protein sequence: CASSRQGARNQPQHF.

V gene TRBV9 combines with J gene TRBJ2-1; 9 nucleotides match TRBD2. The germline V gene encodes CDR1 SGDLS and CDR2 YYNGEE. The CDR3 has 16 residues. V lost 3 bases and J lost 4; bases outside the gene matches: 8. Here the CDR3 reads CASSAQLAGIYNEQFF. The DNA for the CDR3 is TGTGCCAGCAGCGCCCAGCTAGCGGGGATTTACAATGAGCAGTTCTTC. The variable domain in full, with the rest retrieved from reference TRBV9 and TRBJ2-1, is DSGVTQTPKHLITATGQRVTLRCSPRSGDLSVYWYQQSLDQGLQFLIQYYNGEERAKGNILERFSAQQFPDLHSELNLSSLELGDSALYFCASSAQLAGIYNEQFFGPGTRLTVL.

Only one count was recorded for this clone. This chain connects TRBV28 to TRBJ2-3; 13 bases agree with TRBD2. The germline V gene encodes CDR1 MDHEN and CDR2 SYDVKM. Trimming removed 8 bases from V and 11 bases from J; junction bases left unmatched: 7. The CDR3 extends over 13 amino acids. CDR3 protein: CASRTSGSEEQYF. The CDR3 nucleotides read TGTGCCAGCCGGACTAGCGGGAGTGAAGAGCAGTATTTT. Looking up the rest from reference TRBV28 and TRBJ2-3 gives the full variable domain: DVKVTQSSRYLVKRTGEKVFLECVQDMDHENMFWYRQDPGLGLRLIYFSYDVKMKEKGDIPEGYSVSREKKERFSLILESASTNQTSMYLCASRTSGSEEQYFGPGTRLTVL.

The chain recombines TRBV6-1 with TRBJ2-2; weak D call: TRBD2 (5 bases). V shed 1 base and J shed 10 bases, with 13 bases lying between them. The CDR3 covers 14 residues. The V gene's germline CDR1 is MNHNS and CDR2 SASEGT. The DNA of the CDR3 is TGTGCCAGCAGTGAAGAGCCAGAGACTAAGGAGCTGTTTTTT. Encoded protein: CASSEEPETKELFF.